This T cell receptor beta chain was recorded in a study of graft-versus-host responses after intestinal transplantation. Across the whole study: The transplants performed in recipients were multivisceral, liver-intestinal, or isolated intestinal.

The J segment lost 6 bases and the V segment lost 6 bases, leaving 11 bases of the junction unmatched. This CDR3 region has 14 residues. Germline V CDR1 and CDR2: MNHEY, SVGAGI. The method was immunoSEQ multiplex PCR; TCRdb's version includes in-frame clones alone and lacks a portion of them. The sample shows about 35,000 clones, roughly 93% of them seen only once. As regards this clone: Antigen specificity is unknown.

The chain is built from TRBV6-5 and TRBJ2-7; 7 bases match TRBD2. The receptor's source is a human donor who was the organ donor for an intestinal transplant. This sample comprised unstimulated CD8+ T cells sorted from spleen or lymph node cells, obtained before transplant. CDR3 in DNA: TGTGCCAGCAGGCAAACTAGCGTTTGTTGCGAGCAGTACTTC. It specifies CASRQTSVCCEQYF.